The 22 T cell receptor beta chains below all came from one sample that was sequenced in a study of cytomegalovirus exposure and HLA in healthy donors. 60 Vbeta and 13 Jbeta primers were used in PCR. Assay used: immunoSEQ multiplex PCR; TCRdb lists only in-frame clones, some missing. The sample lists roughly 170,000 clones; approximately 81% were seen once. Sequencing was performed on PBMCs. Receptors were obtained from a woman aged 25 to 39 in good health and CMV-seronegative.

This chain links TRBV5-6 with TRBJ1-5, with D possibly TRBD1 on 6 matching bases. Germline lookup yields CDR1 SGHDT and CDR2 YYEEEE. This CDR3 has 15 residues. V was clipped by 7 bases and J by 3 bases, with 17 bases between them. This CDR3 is CASYRMSGVNQPQHF. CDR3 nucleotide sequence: TGTGCCAGCTACCGGATGTCAGGGGTCAATCAGCCCCAGCATTTT.

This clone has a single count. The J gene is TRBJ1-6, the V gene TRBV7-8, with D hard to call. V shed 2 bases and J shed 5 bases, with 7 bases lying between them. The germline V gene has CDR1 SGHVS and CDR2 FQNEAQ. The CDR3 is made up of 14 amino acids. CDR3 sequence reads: CASSLTVDNSPLHF. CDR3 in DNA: TGTGCCAGCAGCTTAACAGTGGATAATTCACCCCTCCACTTT. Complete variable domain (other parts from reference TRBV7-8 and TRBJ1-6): GAGVSQSPRYKVAKRGQDVALRCDPISGHVSLFWYQQALGQGPEFLTYFQNEAQLDKSGLPSDRFFAERPEGSVSTLKIQRTQQEDSAVYLCASSLTVDNSPLHFGNGTRLTVT.

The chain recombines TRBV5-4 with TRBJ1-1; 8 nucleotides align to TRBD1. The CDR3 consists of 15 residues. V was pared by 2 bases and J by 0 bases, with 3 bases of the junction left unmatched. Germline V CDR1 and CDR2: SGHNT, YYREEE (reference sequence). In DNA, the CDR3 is TGTGCCAGCAGCTTCCCACAGGGGGTGAACACTGAAGCTTTCTTT. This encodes CASSFPQGVNTEAFF.

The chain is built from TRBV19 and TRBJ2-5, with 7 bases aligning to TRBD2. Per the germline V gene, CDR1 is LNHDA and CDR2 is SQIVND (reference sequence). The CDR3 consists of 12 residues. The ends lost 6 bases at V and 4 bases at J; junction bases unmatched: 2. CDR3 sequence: CASSPGGETQYF. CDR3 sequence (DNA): TGTGCCAGTAGCCCGGGAGGAGAGACCCAGTACTTC.

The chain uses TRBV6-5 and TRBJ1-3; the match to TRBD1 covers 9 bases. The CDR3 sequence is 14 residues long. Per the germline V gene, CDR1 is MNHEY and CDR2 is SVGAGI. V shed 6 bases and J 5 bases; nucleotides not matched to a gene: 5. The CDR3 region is CASSPDRGRNTIYF. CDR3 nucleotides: TGTGCCAGCAGCCCGGACAGGGGTAGAAACACCATATATTTT.

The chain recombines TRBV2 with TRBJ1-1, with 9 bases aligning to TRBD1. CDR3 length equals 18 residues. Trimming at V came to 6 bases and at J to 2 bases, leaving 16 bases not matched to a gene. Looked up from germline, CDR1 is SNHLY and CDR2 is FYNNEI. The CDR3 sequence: CASRPPRGQGVGNTEAFF. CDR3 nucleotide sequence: TGTGCCAGCAGACCTCCGCGGGGACAGGGTGTGGGAAACACTGAAGCTTTCTTT. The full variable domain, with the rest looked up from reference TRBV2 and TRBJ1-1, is EPEVTQTPSHQVTQMGQEVILRCVPISNHLYFYWYRQILGQKVEFLVSFYNNEISEKSEIFDDQFSVERPDGSNFTLKIRSTKLEDSAMYFCASRPPRGQGVGNTEAFFGQGTRLTVV.

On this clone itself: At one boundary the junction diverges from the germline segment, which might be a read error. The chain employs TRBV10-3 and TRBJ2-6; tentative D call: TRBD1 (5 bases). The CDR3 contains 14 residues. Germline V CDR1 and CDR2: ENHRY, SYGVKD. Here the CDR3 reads CAISGPAQANGLTF. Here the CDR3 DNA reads TGTGCCATCAGTGGCCCAGCACAGGCCAACGGCCTGACTTTC.

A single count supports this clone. The CDR3 bases are TGTGCCAGCAGCTTACCTCGTTCACCCCTCCACTTT. Protein product: CASSLPRSPLHF. The rearrangement links TRBV13 to TRBJ1-6, with unresolved D. The CDR3 runs to 12 residues. Trimming stripped 2 bases from V and 9 bases from J, with 5 bases between. Germline lookup yields CDR1 PRHDT and CDR2 FYEKMQ (reference sequence).

CDR3 DNA: TGTGCCAGCAGTGAAAGTGGAGCGCACATGTACAATGAGCAGTTCTTC. This sequence encodes CASSESGAHMYNEQFF. The V call is TRBV2, the J call TRBJ2-1, with D unresolved. Germline values: CDR1 SNHLY, CDR2 FYNNEI. V lost 2 bases and J 4 bases, leaving 15 bases between the germline ends. The length of the CDR3 is 16 residues.

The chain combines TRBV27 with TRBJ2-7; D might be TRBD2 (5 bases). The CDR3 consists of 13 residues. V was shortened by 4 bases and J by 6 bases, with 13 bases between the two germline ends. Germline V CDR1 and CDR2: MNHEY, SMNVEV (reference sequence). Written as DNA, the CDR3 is TGTGCCAGCAGTTCGGACTGGATGGGCGAGCAGTACTTC. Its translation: CASSSDWMGEQYF.

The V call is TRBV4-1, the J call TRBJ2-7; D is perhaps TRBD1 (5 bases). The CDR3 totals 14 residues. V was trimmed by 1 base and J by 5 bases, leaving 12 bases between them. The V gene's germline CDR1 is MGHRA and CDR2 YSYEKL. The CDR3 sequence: CASSQGQGWNEQYF. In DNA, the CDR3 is TGCGCCAGCAGCCAAGGTCAGGGTTGGAACGAGCAGTACTTC.

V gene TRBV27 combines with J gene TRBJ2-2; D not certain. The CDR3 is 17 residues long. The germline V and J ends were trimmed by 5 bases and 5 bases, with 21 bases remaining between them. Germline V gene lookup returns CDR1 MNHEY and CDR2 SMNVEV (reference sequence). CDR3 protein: CASSPRSGLPATGELFF. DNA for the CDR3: TGTGCCAGCAGTCCACGAAGTGGGCTACCCGCGACCGGGGAGCTGTTTTTT.

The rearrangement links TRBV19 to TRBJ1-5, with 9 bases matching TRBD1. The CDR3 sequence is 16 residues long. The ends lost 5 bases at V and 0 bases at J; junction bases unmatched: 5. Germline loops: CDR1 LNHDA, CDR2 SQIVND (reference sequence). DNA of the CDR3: TGTGCCAGTAGTTCACAGGGGGCGAGTAGCAATCAGCCCCAGCATTTT. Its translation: CASSSQGASSNQPQHF.

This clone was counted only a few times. The CDR3 bases are TGTGCCAGCAGCTTCTACAGGGTTGCTGAAGCTTTCTTT. Translating gives CASSFYRVAEAFF. The chain is built from TRBV5-6 and TRBJ1-1, with D possibly being TRBD1 (6 bases). CDR1 and CDR2 from the germline V gene are SGHDT and YYEEEE. V was clipped by 2 bases and J by 6 bases, with 11 bases between them. The CDR3 runs 13 residues.

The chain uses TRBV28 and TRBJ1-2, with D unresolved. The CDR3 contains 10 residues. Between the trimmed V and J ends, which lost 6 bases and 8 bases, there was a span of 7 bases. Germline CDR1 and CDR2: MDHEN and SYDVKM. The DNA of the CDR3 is TGTGCCAGCAGCGGTTACGGCTACACCTTC. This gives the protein CASSGYGYTF.

The CDR3 loop is CASSAGGAYNEQFF. The CDR3 DNA reads as TGTGCCAGCAGCGCGGGAGGGGCTTACAATGAGCAGTTCTTC. The V call is TRBV7-3, the J call TRBJ2-1; TRBD2 aligns across 9 bases. Germline CDR1 reads SGHTA; CDR2 reads FQGTGA. CDR3 length equals 14 residues. After removal of 5 bases from V and 4 bases from J, the junction contained 3 bases not matched to a gene. The whole variable domain, remainder taken from reference TRBV7-3 and TRBJ2-1, is GAGVSQTPSNKVTEKGKYVELRCDPISGHTALYWYRQSLGQGPEFLIYFQGTGAADDSGLPNDRFFAVRPEGSVSTLKIQRTERGDSAVYLCASSAGGAYNEQFFGPGTRLTVL.

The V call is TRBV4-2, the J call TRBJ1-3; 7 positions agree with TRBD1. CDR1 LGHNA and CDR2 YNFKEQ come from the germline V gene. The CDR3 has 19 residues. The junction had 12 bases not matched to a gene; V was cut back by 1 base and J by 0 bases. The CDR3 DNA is TGTGCCAGCAGCCAAGTATACCCGGGACAGATGGACTCTGGAAACACCATATATTTT. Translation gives CASSQVYPGQMDSGNTIYF.

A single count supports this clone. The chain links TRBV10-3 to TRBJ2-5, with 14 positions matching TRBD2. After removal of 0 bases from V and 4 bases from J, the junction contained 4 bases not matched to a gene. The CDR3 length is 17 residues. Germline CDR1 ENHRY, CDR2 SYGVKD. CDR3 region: CAISESLGLAGGETQYF. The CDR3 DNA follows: TGTGCCATCAGTGAGTCCCTTGGACTAGCGGGAGGAGAGACCCAGTACTTC.

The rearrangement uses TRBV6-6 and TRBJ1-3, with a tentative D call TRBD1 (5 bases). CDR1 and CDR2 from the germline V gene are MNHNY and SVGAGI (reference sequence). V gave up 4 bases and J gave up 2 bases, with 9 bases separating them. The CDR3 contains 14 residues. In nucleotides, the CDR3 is TGTGCCAGCAGTTGGGTAGGGGCTGGAAACACCATATATTTT. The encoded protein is CASSWVGAGNTIYF.

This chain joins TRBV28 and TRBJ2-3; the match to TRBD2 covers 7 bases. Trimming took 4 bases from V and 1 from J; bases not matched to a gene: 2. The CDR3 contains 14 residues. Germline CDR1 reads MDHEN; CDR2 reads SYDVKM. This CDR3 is CASSSAGGTDTQYF. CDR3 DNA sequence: TGTGCCAGCAGTTCTGCGGGGGGCACAGATACGCAGTATTTT.

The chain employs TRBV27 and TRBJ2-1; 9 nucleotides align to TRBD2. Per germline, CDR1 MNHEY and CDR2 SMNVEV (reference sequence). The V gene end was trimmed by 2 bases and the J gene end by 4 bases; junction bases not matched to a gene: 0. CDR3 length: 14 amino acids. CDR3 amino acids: CASSLLAGYNEQFF. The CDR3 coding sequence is TGTGCCAGCAGTTTACTAGCGGGGTACAATGAGCAGTTCTTC.

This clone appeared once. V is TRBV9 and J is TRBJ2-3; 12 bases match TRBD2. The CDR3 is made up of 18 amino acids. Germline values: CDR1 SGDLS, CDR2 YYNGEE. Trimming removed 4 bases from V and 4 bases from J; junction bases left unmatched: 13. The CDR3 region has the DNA TGTGCCAGCAGCCCCCGGCTAGCGGGAGGGCTAAAATCAGATACGCAGTATTTT. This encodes CASSPRLAGGLKSDTQYF.